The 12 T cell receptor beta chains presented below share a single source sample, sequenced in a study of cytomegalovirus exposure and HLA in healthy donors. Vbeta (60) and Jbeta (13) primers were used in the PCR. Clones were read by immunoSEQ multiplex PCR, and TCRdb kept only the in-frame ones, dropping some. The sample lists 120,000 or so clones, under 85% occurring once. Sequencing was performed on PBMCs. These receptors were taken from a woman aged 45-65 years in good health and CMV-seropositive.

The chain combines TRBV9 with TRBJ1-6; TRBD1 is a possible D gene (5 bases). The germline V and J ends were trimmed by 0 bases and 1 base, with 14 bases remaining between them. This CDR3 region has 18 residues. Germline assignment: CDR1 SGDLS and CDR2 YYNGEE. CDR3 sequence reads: CASSVDFNRKSYNSPLHF. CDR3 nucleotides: TGTGCCAGCAGCGTAGATTTTAACAGGAAATCCTATAATTCACCCCTCCACTTT.

The CDR3 region is CASSSHSGSGELFF. The CDR3 DNA reads as TGTGCCAGCAGCTCACATAGCGGGAGCGGGGAGCTGTTTTTT. The chain carries TRBV13 and TRBJ2-2; 9 nucleotides agree with TRBD2. The ends lost 4 bases at V and 7 bases at J; junction bases unmatched: 4. This CDR3 comprises 14 residues. CDR1 is PRHDT, CDR2 FYEKMQ, per germline (reference sequence).

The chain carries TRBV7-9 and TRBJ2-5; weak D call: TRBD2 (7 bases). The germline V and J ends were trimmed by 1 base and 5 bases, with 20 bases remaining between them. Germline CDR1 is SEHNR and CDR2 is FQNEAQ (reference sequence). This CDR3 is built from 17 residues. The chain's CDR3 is CASSLGGGGREGETQYF. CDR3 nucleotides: TGTGCCAGCAGCTTAGGGGGGGGCGGACGAGAGGGGGAGACCCAGTACTTC.

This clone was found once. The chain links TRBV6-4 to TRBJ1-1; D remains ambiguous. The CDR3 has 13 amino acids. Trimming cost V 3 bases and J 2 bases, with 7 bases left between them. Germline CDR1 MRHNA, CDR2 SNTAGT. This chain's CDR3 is CASSEQTNTEAFF. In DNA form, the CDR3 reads TGTGCCAGCAGTGAACAGACCAACACTGAAGCTTTCTTT.

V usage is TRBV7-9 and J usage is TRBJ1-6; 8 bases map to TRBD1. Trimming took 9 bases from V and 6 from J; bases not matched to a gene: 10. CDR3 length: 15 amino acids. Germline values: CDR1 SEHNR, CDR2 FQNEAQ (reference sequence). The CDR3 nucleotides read TGTGCCAGTGTAACAGGGGGGTTTCGTAATTCACCCCTCCACTTT. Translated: CASVTGGFRNSPLHF.

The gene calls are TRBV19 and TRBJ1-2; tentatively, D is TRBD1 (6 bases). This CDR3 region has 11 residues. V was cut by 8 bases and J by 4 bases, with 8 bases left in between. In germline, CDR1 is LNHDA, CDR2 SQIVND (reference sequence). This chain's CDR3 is CASGQSYGYTF. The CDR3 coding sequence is TGTGCCAGTGGACAGTCCTATGGCTACACCTTC. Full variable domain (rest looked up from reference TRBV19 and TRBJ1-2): DGGITQSPKYLFRKEGQNVTLSCEQNLNHDAMYWYRQDPGQGLRLIYYSQIVNDFQKGDIAEGYSVSREKKESFPLTVTSAQKNPTAFYLCASGQSYGYTFGSGTRLTVV.

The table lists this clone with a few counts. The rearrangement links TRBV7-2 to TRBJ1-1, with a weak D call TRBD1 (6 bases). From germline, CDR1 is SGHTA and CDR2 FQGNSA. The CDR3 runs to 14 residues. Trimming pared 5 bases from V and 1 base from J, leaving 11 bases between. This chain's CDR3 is CASSGDRSNTEAFF. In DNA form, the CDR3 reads TGTGCCAGCAGCGGTGACAGGTCGAACACTGAAGCTTTCTTT.

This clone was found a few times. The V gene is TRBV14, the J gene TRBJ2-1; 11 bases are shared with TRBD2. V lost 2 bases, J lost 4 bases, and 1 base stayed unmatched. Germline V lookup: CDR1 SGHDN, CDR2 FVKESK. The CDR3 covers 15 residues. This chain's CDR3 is CASSQLAGGYNEQFF. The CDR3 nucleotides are TGTGCCAGCAGCCAACTAGCGGGGGGATACAATGAGCAGTTCTTC.

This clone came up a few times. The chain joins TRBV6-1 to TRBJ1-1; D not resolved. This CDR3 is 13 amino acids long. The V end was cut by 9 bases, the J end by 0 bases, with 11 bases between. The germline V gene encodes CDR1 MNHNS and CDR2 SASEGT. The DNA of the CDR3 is TGTGCCAGTCTCAGAGACATGAACACTGAAGCTTTCTTT. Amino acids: CASLRDMNTEAFF.

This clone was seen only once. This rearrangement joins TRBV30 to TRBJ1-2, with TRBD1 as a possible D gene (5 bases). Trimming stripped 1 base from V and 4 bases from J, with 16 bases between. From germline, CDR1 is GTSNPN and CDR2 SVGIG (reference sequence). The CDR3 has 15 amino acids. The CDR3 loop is CAWSAGGEGRYGYTF. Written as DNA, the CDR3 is TGTGCCTGGAGTGCTGGGGGGGAGGGGCGCTATGGCTACACCTTC. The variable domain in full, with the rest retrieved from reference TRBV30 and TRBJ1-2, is SQTIHQWPATLVQPVGSPLSLECTVEGTSNPNLYWYRQAAGRGLQLLFYSVGIGQISSEVPQNLSASRPQDRQFILSSKKLLLSDSGFYLCAWSAGGEGRYGYTFGSGTRLTVV.

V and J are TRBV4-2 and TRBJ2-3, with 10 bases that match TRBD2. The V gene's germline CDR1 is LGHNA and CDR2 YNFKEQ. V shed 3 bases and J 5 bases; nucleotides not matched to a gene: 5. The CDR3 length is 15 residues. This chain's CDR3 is CASSHSGGAGDTQYF. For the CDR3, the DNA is TGTGCCAGCAGCCACAGCGGGGGGGCAGGAGATACGCAGTATTTT.

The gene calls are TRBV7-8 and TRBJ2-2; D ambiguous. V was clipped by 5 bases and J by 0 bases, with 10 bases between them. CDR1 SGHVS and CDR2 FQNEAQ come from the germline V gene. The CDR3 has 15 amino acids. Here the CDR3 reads CASSPYASNTGELFF. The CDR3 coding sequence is TGTGCCAGCAGCCCCTATGCCTCGAACACCGGGGAGCTGTTTTTT.